The 4 T cell receptor beta chains in this list originate from one sample, sequenced in a study of cytomegalovirus exposure and HLA in healthy donors. Vbeta (60) and Jbeta (13) primers were used in the PCR. Only in-frame clones appear in the TCRdb table, and some are missing; sequencing was by immunoSEQ multiplex PCR. The repertoire holds 120,000 to 150,000 clones, with 75% to 80% as singletons. The sample consisted of PBMCs. The origin of the receptors is a woman aged 35 to 49 in good health and CMV-seropositive.

V and J are TRBV5-1 and TRBJ2-5; TRBD1 matches 7 bases. This CDR3 is 15 amino acids long. Germline V gene sequence: CDR1 SGHRS, CDR2 YFSETQ. V was pared by 2 bases and J by 1 base, with 5 bases of the junction left unmatched. In DNA, the CDR3 is TGCGCCAGCAGCTTCAGGGACAGAGCCCAAGAGACCCAGTACTTC. Translation: CASSFRDRAQETQYF.

The V and J genes are TRBV29-1 and TRBJ2-7; no reliable D call. Trimming left V 4 bases short and J 0 bases short, with 13 bases between. This CDR3 is built from 14 residues. The germline gives CDR1 SQVTM, CDR2 ANQGSEA. The CDR3 spells CSVVFGLSSYEQYF. The CDR3 nucleotides read TGCAGCGTTGTCTTTGGGCTCAGCTCCTACGAGCAGTACTTC.

V is TRBV15 and J is TRBJ1-2, with D unresolved. V shed 1 base and J shed 4 bases, with 10 bases lying between them. The length of the CDR3 is 14 residues. Germline CDR1 and CDR2: LNHNV and YYDKDF (reference sequence). CDR3 DNA: TGTGCCACCAGCAGAGGACATGGTGCCTATGGCTACACCTTC. It yields the protein CATSRGHGAYGYTF.

The J gene is TRBJ2-7, the V gene TRBV19, with 8 bases aligning to TRBD2. V dropped 3 bases and J dropped 3; count of bases not matched to a gene: 7. Germline values: CDR1 LNHDA, CDR2 SQIVND (reference sequence). The CDR3 loop spans 15 amino acids. CDR3 region: CASSIRPGLDYEQYF. The CDR3 nucleotides are TGTGCCAGTAGTATTAGGCCGGGACTAGACTACGAGCAGTACTTC. Supplemented by reference TRBV19 and TRBJ2-7, the full variable domain reads DGGITQSPKYLFRKEGQNVTLSCEQNLNHDAMYWYRQDPGQGLRLIYYSQIVNDFQKGDIAEGYSVSREKKESFPLTVTSAQKNPTAFYLCASSIRPGLDYEQYFGPGTRLTVT.